Listed below are T cell receptor beta chains from one sample, sequenced in a study of radiotherapy plus CTLA-4 blockade in lung cancer. The repertoire was sequenced with immunoSEQ multiplex PCR; TCRdb's copy has only in-frame clones and lacks some. The table includes more than 55,000 clones, 77% detected once. Specimen: peripheral blood, collected from a patient treated with radiotherapy plus ipilimumab. These receptors all come from a human donor with non-small cell lung cancer who had a partial response to radiotherapy plus ipilimumab. Each CDR3 is given with its conserved first and last residue. The order of the fields is V gene, D gene, J gene, CDR3 protein. A D gene is named only where the DNA matches it firmly.

V: TRBV9; D: TRBD1; J: TRBJ1-2; CDR3: CASSLQGGYTF
V: TRBV5-1; D: .; J: TRBJ1-2; CDR3: CASKVIAGVIDGYTF
V: TRBV12-1; D: .; J: TRBJ1-3; CDR3: CASSLRVQAGNTIYF
V: TRBV6-5; D: .; J: TRBJ2-2; CDR3: CASSSGETGELFF
V: TRBV5-4; D: TRBD2; J: TRBJ2-1; CDR3: CASSLPVSGYNEQFF
V: TRBV25-1; D: .; J: TRBJ2-3; CDR3: CASSGGQRREYF
V: TRBV10-3; D: TRBD1; J: TRBJ2-7; CDR3: CAISENGEGARYEQYF
V: TRBV6-1; D: .; J: TRBJ2-7; CDR3: CASSLQGQAYEQYF
V: TRBV5-4; D: .; J: TRBJ2-7; CDR3: CASSLVAGAYEQYF
V: TRBV19; D: TRBD2; J: TRBJ2-3; CDR3: CASKRGLRGDTDTQYF
V: TRBV2; D: TRBD1; J: TRBJ1-5; CDR3: CASSDWDRLPQHF
V: TRBV11-3; D: TRBD1; J: TRBJ2-1; CDR3: CASSLPPTGWNEQFF
V: TRBV25-1; D: .; J: TRBJ1-1; CDR3: CASSGGEDTEAFF
V: TRBV18; D: .; J: TRBJ2-3; CDR3: CASSPSADTQYF
V: TRBV11-2; D: .; J: TRBJ2-5; CDR3: CASSPQPGMYQETQYF
V: TRBV25-1; D: .; J: TRBJ2-7; CDR3: CASSPGSYEQYF
V: TRBV20-1; D: .; J: TRBJ2-3; CDR3: CSARGTDTQYF
V: TRBV6-4; D: .; J: TRBJ1-2; CDR3: CASSAKTGYGYTF
V: TRBV9; D: TRBD2; J: TRBJ2-3; CDR3: CASSVVNSGSRFTQYF
V: TRBV19; D: .; J: TRBJ1-4; CDR3: CASSRDTNEKLFF
V: TRBV9; D: TRBD1; J: TRBJ1-6; CDR3: CASSVESRTGGTSPLHF
V: TRBV9; D: .; J: TRBJ2-3; CDR3: CASSVALAGDTQYF
V: TRBV20-1; D: TRBD2; J: TRBJ2-7; CDR3: CMAGDGHEQYF
V: TRBV5-1; D: .; J: TRBJ2-7; CDR3: CASSLGTDHEQYF